The clone carrying this TCR beta chain was detected only a few times. A clone one base away is much larger, so this may be a read error. A single run covered 15-18 subjects with over 180 million TCR-beta sequences. One entry per CDR3 protein results from TCRdb running MiXCR on the 5' RACE reads. The repertoire holds about 30,000 distinct CDR3 sequences, with roughly 15% as singletons. Germline assignment: CDR1 SGHAT and CDR2 FQNNGV. There are 16 residues in the CDR3. These data belong to a study of neurological immune-mediated disorders. The sequence derives from a man aged 65 to 85 in good health. Sequences were obtained from PBMCs. This sequence joins TRBV11-2 and TRBJ1-6; possibly TRBD1 for D (6 bases). CDR3 amino acids: CVSSSTPGAYNSPLHF. The CDR3 DNA is TGTGTCAGCAGCTCCACCCCAGGGGCGTATAATTCACCCCTCCACTTT.